Each of the 22 T cell receptor beta chains below was sequenced from the same sample in a study of cytomegalovirus exposure and HLA in healthy donors. This PCR relied on a set of 60 Vbeta primers and 13 Jbeta primers. The protocol was immunoSEQ multiplex PCR, while the TCRdb copy is restricted to in-frame clones and leaves out a portion. The sample has over 85,000 clones; roughly 76% are singletons. Sequenced sample: PBMCs. Receptor source: a man between 35 and 55 years old in good health and CMV-seronegative.

The chain combines TRBV7-9 with TRBJ2-1; 12 nucleotides match TRBD2. This CDR3 has 14 residues. With 7 bases clipped from V and 8 bases from J, the junction kept 6 bases outside the gene matches. Germline V lookup: CDR1 SEHNR, CDR2 FQNEAQ (reference sequence). CDR3: CASNGLAGIDEQFF. The CDR3 DNA reads TGTGCCAGCAACGGACTAGCGGGGATCGATGAGCAGTTCTTC.

The chain is built from TRBV5-6 and TRBJ1-6; possible D gene TRBD1, 6 bases. Germline CDR1 reads SGHDT; CDR2 reads YYEEEE. The CDR3 loop spans 13 amino acids. V was cut by 4 bases and J by 12 bases, with 14 bases left in between. The CDR3, as DNA: TGTGCCAGCAGCGACGGGACAAATCTACCCCTCCACTTT. Amino acids: CASSDGTNLPLHF.

The V call is TRBV4-1, the J call TRBJ1-6; D gene ambiguous. The V gene lost 3 bases and the J gene lost 11 bases, with 14 bases spanning the gap. The CDR3 is made up of 14 amino acids. Germline CDR1 MGHRA, CDR2 YSYEKL. The CDR3 DNA is TGCGCCAGCAGCCAGGTGGTCGGGAGAACACCCCTCCACTTT. Protein product: CASSQVVGRTPLHF.

V is TRBV6-5 and J is TRBJ1-2; D unresolved. With 8 bases removed from V and 1 base from J, the gap between germline ends came to 14 bases. This CDR3 is 14 amino acids long. Germline V gene sequence: CDR1 MNHEY, CDR2 SVGAGI. The CDR3 loop is CASLTPGVNYGYTF. For the CDR3, the DNA is TGTGCCAGCCTAACGCCGGGAGTTAACTATGGCTACACCTTC.

This rearrangement joins TRBV27 to TRBJ2-7, with 7 bases aligning to TRBD2. Per germline, CDR1 MNHEY and CDR2 SMNVEV (reference sequence). The length of the CDR3 is 15 residues. V trimming: 6 bases; J trimming: 1 base; junction bases outside the gene matches: 9. Here the CDR3 reads CASSLSGGGSYEQYF. The DNA for the CDR3 is TGTGCCAGCAGCCTATCCGGGGGAGGGTCCTACGAGCAGTACTTC.

The V call is TRBV11-1, the J call TRBJ1-2; D not certain. In germline, CDR1 is SGHAT, CDR2 FQDESV (reference sequence). The V end was cut by 5 bases, the J end by 9 bases, with 16 bases between. The CDR3 has 13 amino acids. The CDR3 bases are TGTGCCAGCAGCCCTGTGGAGGGCATCCGCTACACCTTC. Translation: CASSPVEGIRYTF.

The V and J genes are TRBV10-3 and TRBJ1-1, with a tentative D call TRBD1 (5 bases). Germline V gives CDR1 ENHRY, CDR2 SYGVKD. The CDR3 extends over 13 amino acids. With 1 base removed from V and 4 bases from J, the gap between germline ends came to 7 bases. The CDR3 spells CAISELRGTEAFF. The CDR3 DNA reads as TGTGCCATCAGTGAGTTAAGGGGCACTGAAGCTTTCTTT.

The chain combines TRBV9 with TRBJ2-3; 9 nucleotides align to TRBD2. Trimming removed 3 bases from V and 1 base from J; junction bases left unmatched: 3. The CDR3 consists of 15 residues. Germline CDR1 is SGDLS and CDR2 is YYNGEE. In DNA form, the CDR3 reads TGTGCCAGCAGCGAGAGGACTAGCGGCACAGATACGCAGTATTTT. Its translation is CASSERTSGTDTQYF.

This clone occurred once. The chain combines TRBV7-8 with TRBJ1-1, with TRBD1 identical over 7 bases. The V gene end was trimmed by 6 bases and the J gene end by 5 bases; junction bases not matched to a gene: 3. This CDR3 has 12 amino acids. The V gene's germline CDR1 is SGHVS and CDR2 FQNEAQ. The CDR3 DNA follows: TGTGCCAGCAGTCCAGGGGGAACTGAAGCTTTCTTT. It codes for CASSPGGTEAFF.

The CDR3 DNA follows: TGTGCCAGCAGACAGGGGGCGGGCACTGAAGCTTTCTTT. Translation: CASRQGAGTEAFF. The chain combines TRBV5-4 with TRBJ1-1, with 9 bases lining up with TRBD1. V dropped 5 bases and J dropped 4; count of bases not matched to a gene: 3. The CDR3 has 13 amino acids. Per the germline V gene, CDR1 is SGHNT and CDR2 is YYREEE (reference sequence).

In its sample, this clone was seen once. At one end the junction does not follow the germline gene, possibly because of a read error. The genes are TRBV29-1 and TRBJ1-2; weak D call: TRBD1 (6 bases). There are 13 residues in the CDR3. Germline V gene lookup returns CDR1 SQVTM and CDR2 ANQGSEA. The CDR3 bases are TGCGGCGTTCCCAGGGGAGACAACTATGGCTACACCTTC. This sequence encodes CGVPRGDNYGYTF.

This clone was picked up one time. V gene TRBV6-5 combines with J gene TRBJ1-6; TRBD1 matches at 7 bases. The CDR3 is 14 amino acids. Germline trimming cut 5 bases from V and 11 bases from J; bases unmatched to any gene: 9. Germline CDR1 and CDR2: MNHEY and SVGAGI. CDR3 DNA: TGTGCCAGCAGTCCCCGACAGGGAAGGACACCCCTCCACTTT. Its translation: CASSPRQGRTPLHF.

This chain links TRBV29-1 with TRBJ1-2; tentatively, D is TRBD1 (6 bases). The CDR3 spans 14 residues. V shed 6 bases and J shed 8 bases, with 22 bases lying between them. Germline CDR1 reads SQVTM; CDR2 reads ANQGSEA. The CDR3 nucleotides read TGCAGCGTGGTTAGCAGGGGCGGAGACAGCGGCTACACCTTC. Translation gives CSVVSRGGDSGYTF.

This clone was seen a few times. The V gene is TRBV6-6, the J gene TRBJ2-7; the D gene is possibly TRBD2 (6 bases). Between the trimmed V and J ends, which lost 2 bases and 0 bases, there was a span of 11 bases. The CDR3 extends over 15 amino acids. Germline CDR1 and CDR2: MNHNY and SVGAGI (reference sequence). In DNA form, the CDR3 reads TGTGCCAGCAGTTACCCTCGGGACTCCTCCTACGAGCAGTACTTC. It specifies CASSYPRDSSYEQYF.

This sequence joins TRBV4-1 and TRBJ2-5, with TRBD2 identical over 12 bases. V shed 8 bases, J shed 4 bases, and the junction held 14 bases outside the gene matches. Germline V gene data show CDR1 as MGHRA and CDR2 as YSYEKL. This CDR3 has 17 residues. This CDR3 is CASGRGLAGTLGETQYF. The DNA for the CDR3 is TGCGCCAGCGGCAGAGGACTAGCGGGGACCCTGGGAGAGACCCAGTACTTC.

The chain joins TRBV7-8 to TRBJ1-1, with D maybe TRBD1 (5 bases). In germline, CDR1 is SGHVS, CDR2 FQNEAQ. The CDR3 spans 14 residues. V shed 4 bases and J shed 5 bases, with 14 bases lying between them. CDR3 loop: CASSWHQGGTEAFF. In DNA form, the CDR3 reads TGTGCCAGCAGCTGGCACCAGGGTGGAACTGAAGCTTTCTTT.

The chain couples TRBV5-1 to TRBJ2-1; 8 nucleotides line up with TRBD2. The CDR3 length is 15 residues. Germline-derived CDR1 and CDR2 are SGHRS and YFSETQ. V dropped 1 base and J dropped 3; count of bases not matched to a gene: 3. The CDR3, as DNA: TGCGCCAGCAGCTTGCGGCGGGGGGACTACAATGAGCAGTTCTTC. Translated: CASSLRRGDYNEQFF.

The chain uses TRBV14 and TRBJ1-2, with D possibly TRBD1 on 5 matching bases. The CDR3 covers 15 residues. Germline CDR1 reads SGHDN; CDR2 reads FVKESK. Trimming removed 4 bases from V and 4 bases from J, with 16 bases in between. Here the CDR3 reads CASSRSSGGIYGYTF. As DNA, the CDR3 is TGTGCCAGCAGCCGCTCCTCGGGGGGAATCTATGGCTACACCTTC. The whole variable domain, filled in from reference TRBV14 and TRBJ1-2, reads EAGVTQFPSHSVIEKGQTVTLRCDPISGHDNLYWYRRVMGKEIKFLLHFVKESKQDESGMPNNRFLAERTGGTYSTLKVQPAELEDSGVYFCASSRSSGGIYGYTFGSGTRLTVV.

The chain has TRBV30 and TRBJ2-7; 7 bases match TRBD1. J lost 0 bases, V lost 3 bases, and 11 bases had no gene match. The length of the CDR3 is 16 residues. CDR1 GTSNPN and CDR2 SVGIG come from the germline V gene (reference sequence). CDR3 region: CAWRRNRGRASYEQYF. CDR3 in DNA: TGTGCCTGGAGACGTAACAGGGGCCGTGCCTCCTACGAGCAGTACTTC. The full variable domain, its missing parts supplied by reference TRBV30 and TRBJ2-7, is SQTIHQWPATLVQPVGSPLSLECTVEGTSNPNLYWYRQAAGRGLQLLFYSVGIGQISSEVPQNLSASRPQDRQFILSSKKLLLSDSGFYLCAWRRNRGRASYEQYFGPGTRLTVT.

By share, this clone ranks as large (0.1 to 1%). The rearrangement joins TRBV4-1 to TRBJ2-5; no firm D call. V was clipped by 5 bases and J by 4 bases, with 11 bases between them. The CDR3 has 13 amino acids. Germline V gives CDR1 MGHRA, CDR2 YSYEKL. The CDR3 reads CASSSVWAETQYF. CDR3 nucleotide sequence: TGCGCCAGCAGCTCCGTGTGGGCAGAGACCCAGTACTTC.

CDR3 DNA: TGCGCCAGCAGCCAAGACCCGTCGGGGGGAGAGACCCAGTACTTC. It translates to CASSQDPSGGETQYF. The rearrangement uses TRBV4-1 and TRBJ2-5, with 7 bases identical to TRBD2. The trim removed 0 bases at V and 4 bases at J, leaving 5 bases unmatched. The V gene's germline CDR1 is MGHRA and CDR2 YSYEKL. The CDR3 spans 15 residues.

On this clone: Because it lacks the conserved phenylalanine or tryptophan at the end, this CDR3 is likely a read error. The genes are TRBV6-6 and TRBJ1-5, with TRBD1 matching 7 bases. The V and J ends lost 4 bases and 4 bases, in that order; junction bases with no gene match: 1. CDR1 and CDR2 from the germline V gene are MNHNY and SVGAGI (reference sequence). The CDR3 totals 13 residues. CDR3: CASSSQGNQPQHV. The CDR3 DNA is TGTGCCAGCAGTTCACAGGGGAATCAGCCCCAGCATGTT.